This T cell receptor beta chain was documented in a study of blood T cell repertoires in COVID-19. Living in 25 or so US areas, the participants were between about 18 and 95 years of age. Profiled with immunoSEQ multiplex PCR; TCRdb holds only in-frame clones, not every one. The sample lists about 150,000 clones, under 90% seen once, with around 7.8% in the top ten. The germline V gene has CDR1 SGHNT and CDR2 YYREEE (reference sequence). The V gene lost 4 bases and the J gene lost 2 bases, with 15 bases spanning the gap. The CDR3 extends over 15 amino acids. The J gene is TRBJ1-2, the V gene TRBV5-4; TRBD1 is a possible D gene (5 bases). The receptor was derived from a man aged 50-60 years who had recovered from COVID-19. The source material was PBMCs or T cells enriched from blood (not recorded which). The chain's CDR3 is CASSPERGGNYGYTF. CDR3 bases: TGTGCCAGCAGCCCTGAGAGGGGAGGGAACTATGGCTACACCTTC.